Listed below are T cell receptor beta chains from one sample, sequenced in a study of identical twins. TCRdb independently ran MiXCR on the 5' RACE reads; one entry per CDR3 protein. The sample holds about 220,000 distinct CDR3 sequences, 6% to 8.5% seen once. The sample was also reused in another study, on yellow fever vaccine responses in identical twins.

Specimen: CD8+ T cells sorted from blood. The receptors here all came from a young woman in good health. Both conserved end residues are part of each CDR3. The D gene is left open where the match is weak. Size tells how often a clone was seen (once, few, many) or the class of an expanded clone, and some rows leave it out.

v_call	clone_size	j_call	d_call	cdr3_nt	cdr3_aa
TRBV11-2	NA	TRBJ2-1	NA	TGTGCCAGCAGCTCTAGTACCCTTGGGTTCAATGAGCAGTTCTTC	CASSSSTLGFNEQFF
TRBV6-1	many	TRBJ1-2	NA	TGTGCCAGCAGCTCCCCGGGGGAGGTAGCTAACTATGGCTACACCTTC	CASSSPGEVANYGYTF
TRBV5-1	many	TRBJ2-3	NA	TGCGCCAGCAGCCACCGGGACTTCGATACGCAGTATTTT	CASSHRDFDTQYF
TRBV10-3	NA	TRBJ2-4	NA	TGTGCCATCAGTGAGTCAATTGATAGCGGTGGACCAGAGGGCGACATTCAGTACTTC	CAISESIDSGGPEGDIQYF
TRBV2	few	TRBJ2-6	TRBD1	TGTGCCAGCAGCCCGGGACAGGTCAGGGGCTCTGGGGCCAACGTCCTGACTTTC	CASSPGQVRGSGANVLTF
TRBV20-1	few	TRBJ2-1	TRBD2	TGCAGTGCGGACGAAGCGGGAAATGAGCAGTTCTTC	CSADEAGNEQFF
TRBV27	NA	TRBJ1-4	TRBD1	TGTGCCAGCAGTCGGGACAGGGGGCGGGGTGAAAAACTGTTTTTT	CASSRDRGRGEKLFF
TRBV10-3	NA	TRBJ2-1	TRBD1	TGTGCCATCAGTGTTGAGGGACAGTACAATGAGCAGTTCTTC	CAISVEGQYNEQFF
TRBV11-2	NA	TRBJ2-2	TRBD2	TGTGCCAGCAGCCTTGGACTAGCGGGACCCCTAGGAACCGGGGAGCTGTTTTTT	CASSLGLAGPLGTGELFF
TRBV27	NA	TRBJ2-3	NA	TGTGCCAGCAGCTGGAGGGGCTCAGATACGCAGTATTTT	CASSWRGSDTQYF
TRBV12-3/TRBV12-4	many	TRBJ2-2	TRBD1	TGTGCCAGCAGTTCAGGGGGCGACACCGGGGAGCTGTTTTTT	CASSSGGDTGELFF
TRBV4-1	many	TRBJ1-1	NA	TGCGCCAGCAGCCAAGATCCCGGGGGGCGACTGGAAGCTTTCTTT	CASSQDPGGRLEAFF
TRBV2	few	TRBJ2-3	NA	TGTGCCAGCAGTGTAAGGGAATGGTCTGACTATAACACAGATACGCAGTATTTT	CASSVREWSDYNTDTQYF
TRBV20-1	many	TRBJ1-1	NA	TGCAGTGCTAGAAGTATCACTGAAGCTTTCTTT	CSARSITEAFF
TRBV6-4	few	TRBJ2-3	NA	TGTGCCAGCAGTGACTCGGATGGGGGTGTGGATACGCAGTATTTT	CASSDSDGGVDTQYF
TRBV5-1	many	TRBJ2-7	NA	TGCGCCAGCAGCCCCAGAAGTTTACACGACGAGCAGTACTTC	CASSPRSLHDEQYF
TRBV20-1	NA	TRBJ2-7	NA	TGCAGTGCTAAAGGGCACAGACCAGCGCGGCAGTACTTC	CSAKGHRPARQYF
TRBV5-1	few	TRBJ2-1	TRBD2	TGCGCCAGCAGCTTGGTTCTAGCGGGCAATGAGCAGTTCTTC	CASSLVLAGNEQFF
TRBV13	NA	TRBJ2-2	NA	TGTGCCACCCTAGGCAGCACAGTGAACACCGGGGAGCTGTTTTTT	CATLGSTVNTGELFF
TRBV7-8	NA	TRBJ2-5	TRBD2	TGTGCCAGCAGCTTAGCGACTAGCGGCAGTCGACAAGAGACCCAGTACTTC	CASSLATSGSRQETQYF
TRBV3-1	few	TRBJ2-1	TRBD2	TGTGCCAGCAGCCCGAGACTAGCGGGGGCTCTTAACTCCTACAATGAGCAGTTCTTC	CASSPRLAGALNSYNEQFF
TRBV6-5	few	TRBJ2-5	NA	TGTGCCAGCAGTTGGTCGGGGATGGGAGAGACCCAGTACTTC	CASSWSGMGETQYF
TRBV4-2	NA	TRBJ2-1	TRBD2	TGTGCCAGCAGCCCCCTAGCGGGAGGATGGAATGAGCAGTTCTTC	CASSPLAGGWNEQFF
TRBV28	many	TRBJ2-4	NA	TGTGCCAGCACCCGCGACAGTTCCAAAAACATTCAGTACTTC	CASTRDSSKNIQYF
TRBV29-1	few	TRBJ2-3	NA	TGCAGCGTTGAGCTCTTTGACTTCGGGGGCACAGATACGCAGTATTTT	CSVELFDFGGTDTQYF
TRBV4-1	NA	TRBJ1-2	TRBD1	TGCGCCAGCAGCCAAGAACGAGGGGGCCCTTTTGGCTACACCTTC	CASSQERGGPFGYTF
TRBV6-1	NA	TRBJ2-7	TRBD1	TGTGCCAGCACTGATGGGACAGGGGGCCACGAGCAGTACTTC	CASTDGTGGHEQYF
TRBV25-1	few	TRBJ1-1	NA	TGTGCCAGCAGTGATTCCCCAGGGAGGACTGAAGCTTTCTTT	CASSDSPGRTEAFF
TRBV20-1	many	TRBJ1-2	NA	TGCAGTGCCCCCCTCTATGGCTACACCTTC	CSAPLYGYTF
TRBV10-2	many	TRBJ1-3	NA	TGCGCCAGCAGTGAGTCGCTAACTGGAAACACCATATATTTT	CASSESLTGNTIYF
TRBV5-1	many	TRBJ2-1	TRBD2	TGCGCCAGCAGCCAAATAGCGGGAGGGGGCAATGAGCAGTTCTTC	CASSQIAGGGNEQFF
TRBV5-6	few	TRBJ2-1	TRBD2	TGTGCCAGCAGCGTGGGAGGGCCCCCCGACTACAATGAGCAGTTCTTC	CASSVGGPPDYNEQFF
TRBV4-1	NA	TRBJ1-1	NA	TGCGCCAGCAGCCAAGATTCAGGGGAAGCTTTCTTT	CASSQDSGEAFF